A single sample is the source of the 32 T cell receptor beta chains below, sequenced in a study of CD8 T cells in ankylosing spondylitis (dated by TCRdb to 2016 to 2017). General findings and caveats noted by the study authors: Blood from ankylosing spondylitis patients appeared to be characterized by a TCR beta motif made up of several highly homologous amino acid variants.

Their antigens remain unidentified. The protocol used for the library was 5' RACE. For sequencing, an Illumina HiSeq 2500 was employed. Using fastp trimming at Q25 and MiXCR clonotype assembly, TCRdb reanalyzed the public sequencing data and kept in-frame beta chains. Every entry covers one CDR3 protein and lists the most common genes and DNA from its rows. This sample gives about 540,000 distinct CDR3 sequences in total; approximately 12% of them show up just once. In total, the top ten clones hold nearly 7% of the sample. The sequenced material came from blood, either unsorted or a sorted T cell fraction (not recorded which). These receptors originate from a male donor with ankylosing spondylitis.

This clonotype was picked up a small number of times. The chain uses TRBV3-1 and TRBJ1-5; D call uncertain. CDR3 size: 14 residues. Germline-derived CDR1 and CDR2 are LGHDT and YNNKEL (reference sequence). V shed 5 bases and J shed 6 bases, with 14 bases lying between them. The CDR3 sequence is CASSLVPGSQPQHF. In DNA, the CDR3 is TGTGCCAGCAGCTTAGTCCCGGGCAGTCAGCCCCAGCATTTT.

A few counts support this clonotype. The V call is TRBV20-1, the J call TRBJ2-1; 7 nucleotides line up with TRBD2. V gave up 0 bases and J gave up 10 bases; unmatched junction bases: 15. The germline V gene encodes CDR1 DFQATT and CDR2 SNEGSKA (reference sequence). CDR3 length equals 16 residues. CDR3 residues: CSARDVISGTSREQFF. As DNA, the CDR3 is TGCAGTGCTAGAGATGTAATAAGCGGGACGTCCAGGGAGCAGTTCTTC.

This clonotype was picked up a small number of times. CDR3 nucleotides: TGTGCCAGCAGCCGGACAGGGCTCACAGATACGCAGTATTTT. Encoded protein: CASSRTGLTDTQYF. The chain joins TRBV11-2 to TRBJ2-3; 8 bases agree with TRBD1. The CDR3 has 14 amino acids. Germline values: CDR1 SGHAT, CDR2 FQNNGV. With V trimmed by 5 bases and J by 2 bases, 3 bases remained unmatched.

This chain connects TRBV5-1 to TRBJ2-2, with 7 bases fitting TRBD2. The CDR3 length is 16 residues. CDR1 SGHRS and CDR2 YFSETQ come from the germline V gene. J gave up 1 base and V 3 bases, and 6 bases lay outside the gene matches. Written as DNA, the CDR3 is TGCGCCAGCAGCTCCCGCGTAGCGGGGAACACCGGGGAGCTGTTTTTT. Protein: CASSSRVAGNTGELFF.

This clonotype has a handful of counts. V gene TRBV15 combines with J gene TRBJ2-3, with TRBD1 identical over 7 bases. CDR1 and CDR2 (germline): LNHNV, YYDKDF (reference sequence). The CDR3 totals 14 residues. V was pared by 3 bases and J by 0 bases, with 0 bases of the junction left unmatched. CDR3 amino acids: CATSRGQSTDTQYF. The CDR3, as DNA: TGTGCCACCAGCAGGGGACAGAGCACAGATACGCAGTATTTT. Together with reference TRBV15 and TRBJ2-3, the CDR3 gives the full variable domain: DAMVIQNPRYQVTQFGKPVTLSCSQTLNHNVMYWYQQKSSQAPKLLFHYYDKDFNNEADTPDNFQSRRPNTSFCFLDIRSPGLGDTAMYLCATSRGQSTDTQYFGPGTRLTVL.

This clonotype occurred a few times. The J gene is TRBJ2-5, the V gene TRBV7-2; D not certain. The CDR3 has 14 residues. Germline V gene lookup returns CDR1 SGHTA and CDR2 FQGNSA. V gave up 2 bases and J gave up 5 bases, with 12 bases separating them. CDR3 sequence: CASSLNGLGETQYF. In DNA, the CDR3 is TGTGCCAGCAGCTTAAACGGGCTGGGGGAGACCCAGTACTTC.

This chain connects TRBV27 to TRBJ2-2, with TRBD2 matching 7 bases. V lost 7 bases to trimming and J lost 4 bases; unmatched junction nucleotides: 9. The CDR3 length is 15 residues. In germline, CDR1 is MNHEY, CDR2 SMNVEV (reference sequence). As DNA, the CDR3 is TGTGCCAGCACCCGTCTAGCGGTAGTCACCGGGGAGCTGTTTTTT. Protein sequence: CASTRLAVVTGELFF.

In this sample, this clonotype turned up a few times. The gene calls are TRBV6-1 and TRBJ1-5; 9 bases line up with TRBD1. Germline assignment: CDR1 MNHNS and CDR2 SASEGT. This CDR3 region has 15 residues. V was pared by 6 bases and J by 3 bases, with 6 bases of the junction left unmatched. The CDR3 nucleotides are TGTGCCAGCAGGGACAGGGGAGGGCTCAATCAGCCCCAGCATTTT. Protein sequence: CASRDRGGLNQPQHF.

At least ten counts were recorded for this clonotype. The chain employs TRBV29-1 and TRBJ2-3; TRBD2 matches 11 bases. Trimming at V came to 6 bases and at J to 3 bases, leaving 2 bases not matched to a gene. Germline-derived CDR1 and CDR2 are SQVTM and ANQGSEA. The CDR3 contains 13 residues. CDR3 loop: CSVTSGITDTQYF. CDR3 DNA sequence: TGCAGCGTGACTAGCGGGATTACAGATACGCAGTATTTT.

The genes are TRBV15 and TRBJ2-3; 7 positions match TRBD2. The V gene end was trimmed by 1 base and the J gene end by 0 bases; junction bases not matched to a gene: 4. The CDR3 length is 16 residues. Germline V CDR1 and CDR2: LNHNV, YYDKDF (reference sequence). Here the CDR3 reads CATSRGGGPSTDTQYF. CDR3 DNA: TGTGCCACCAGCAGAGGGGGGGGTCCCAGCACAGATACGCAGTATTTT. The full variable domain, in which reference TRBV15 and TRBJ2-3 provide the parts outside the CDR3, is DAMVIQNPRYQVTQFGKPVTLSCSQTLNHNVMYWYQQKSSQAPKLLFHYYDKDFNNEADTPDNFQSRRPNTSFCFLDIRSPGLGDTAMYLCATSRGGGPSTDTQYFGPGTRLTVL.

For the CDR3, the DNA is TGTGCCAGCAGCTTAGAAGGACAGGGGGATGGCATTCAGTACTTC. Translating it yields CASSLEGQGDGIQYF. V usage is TRBV7-4 and J usage is TRBJ2-4, with 10 bases aligning to TRBD1. The V and J ends lost 1 base and 9 bases, in that order; junction bases with no gene match: 6. The CDR3 extends over 15 amino acids. Germline V lookup: CDR1 SGHVT, CDR2 SQSDAQ.

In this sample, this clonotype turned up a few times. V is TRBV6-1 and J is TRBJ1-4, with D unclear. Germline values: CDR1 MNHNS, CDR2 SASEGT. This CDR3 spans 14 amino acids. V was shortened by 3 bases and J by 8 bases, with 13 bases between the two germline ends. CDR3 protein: CASSDPGGSEKLFF. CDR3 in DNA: TGTGCCAGCAGTGATCCAGGTGGGAGCGAAAAACTGTTTTTT.

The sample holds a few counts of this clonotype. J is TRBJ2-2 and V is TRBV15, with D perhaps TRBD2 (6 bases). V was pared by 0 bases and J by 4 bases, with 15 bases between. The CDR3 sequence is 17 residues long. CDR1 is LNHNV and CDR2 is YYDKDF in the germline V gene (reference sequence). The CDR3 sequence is CATSRDLTGRVTGELFF. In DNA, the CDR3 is TGTGCCACCAGCAGAGATCTTACCGGGAGAGTCACCGGGGAGCTGTTTTTT.

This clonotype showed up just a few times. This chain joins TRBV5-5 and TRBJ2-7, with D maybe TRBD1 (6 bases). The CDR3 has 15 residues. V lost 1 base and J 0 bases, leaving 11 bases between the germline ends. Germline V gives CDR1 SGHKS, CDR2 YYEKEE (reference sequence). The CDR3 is CASSLTAGDSYEQYF. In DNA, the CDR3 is TGTGCCAGCAGCTTGACCGCAGGGGACTCCTACGAGCAGTACTTC.

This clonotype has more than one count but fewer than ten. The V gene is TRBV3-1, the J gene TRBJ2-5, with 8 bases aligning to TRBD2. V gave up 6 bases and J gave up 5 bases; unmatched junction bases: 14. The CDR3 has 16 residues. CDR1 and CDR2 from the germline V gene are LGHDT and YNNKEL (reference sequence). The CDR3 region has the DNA TGTGCCAGCAGTCCTATTAGCGGGGCCCGGGCGGAGACCCAGTACTTC. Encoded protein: CASSPISGARAETQYF.

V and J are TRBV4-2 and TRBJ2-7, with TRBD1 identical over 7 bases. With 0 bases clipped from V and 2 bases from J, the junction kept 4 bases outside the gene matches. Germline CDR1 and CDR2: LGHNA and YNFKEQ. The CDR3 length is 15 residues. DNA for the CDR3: TGTGCCAGCAGCCAAGAGGGACAGTATGCCTACGAGCAGTACTTC. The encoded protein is CASSQEGQYAYEQYF.

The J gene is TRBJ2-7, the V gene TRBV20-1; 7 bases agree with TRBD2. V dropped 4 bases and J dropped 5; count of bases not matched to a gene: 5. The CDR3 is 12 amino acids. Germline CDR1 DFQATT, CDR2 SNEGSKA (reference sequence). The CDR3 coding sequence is TGCAGTGCTACCGGACTAGTAGACGAGCAGTACTTC. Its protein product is CSATGLVDEQYF.

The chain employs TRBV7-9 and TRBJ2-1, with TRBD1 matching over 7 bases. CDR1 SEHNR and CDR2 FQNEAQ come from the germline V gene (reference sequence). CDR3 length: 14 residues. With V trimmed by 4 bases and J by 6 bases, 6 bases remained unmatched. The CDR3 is CASSSDRQGNEQFF. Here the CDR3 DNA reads TGTGCCAGCAGCTCCGATCGACAGGGCAATGAGCAGTTCTTC.

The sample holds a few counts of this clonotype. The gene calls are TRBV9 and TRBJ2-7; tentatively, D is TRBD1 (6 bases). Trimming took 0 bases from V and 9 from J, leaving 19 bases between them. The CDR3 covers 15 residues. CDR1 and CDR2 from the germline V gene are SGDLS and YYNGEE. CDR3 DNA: TGTGCCAGCAGCGTAGGTTCAGGCAGGGGCGGATGGCAGTACTTC. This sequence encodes CASSVGSGRGGWQYF.

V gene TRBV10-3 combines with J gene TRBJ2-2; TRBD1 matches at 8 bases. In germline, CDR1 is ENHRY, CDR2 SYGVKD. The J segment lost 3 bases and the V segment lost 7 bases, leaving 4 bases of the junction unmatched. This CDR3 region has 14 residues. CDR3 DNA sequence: TGTGCCATCAACGAACAGGGGGACACCGGGGAGCTGTTTTTT. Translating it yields CAINEQGDTGELFF.

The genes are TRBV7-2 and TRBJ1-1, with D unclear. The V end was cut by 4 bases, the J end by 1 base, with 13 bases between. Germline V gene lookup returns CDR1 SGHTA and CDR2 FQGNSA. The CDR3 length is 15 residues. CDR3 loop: CASSSWEKGNTEAFF. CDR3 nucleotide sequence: TGTGCCAGCAGCTCCTGGGAGAAGGGGAACACTGAAGCTTTCTTT.

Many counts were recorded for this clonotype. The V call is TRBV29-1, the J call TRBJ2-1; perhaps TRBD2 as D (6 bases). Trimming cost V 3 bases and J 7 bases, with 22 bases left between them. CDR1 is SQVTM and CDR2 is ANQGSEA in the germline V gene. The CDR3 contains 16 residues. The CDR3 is CSVDKRELAGRNEQFF. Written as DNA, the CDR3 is TGCAGCGTTGATAAAAGGGAACTTGCGGGGAGAAATGAGCAGTTCTTC.

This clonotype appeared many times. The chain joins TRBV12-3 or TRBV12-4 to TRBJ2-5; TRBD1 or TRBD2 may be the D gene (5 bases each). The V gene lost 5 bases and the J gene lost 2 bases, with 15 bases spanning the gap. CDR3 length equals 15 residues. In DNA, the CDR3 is TGTGCCAGCAGTCCGAAGAGGGGCTTACAAGAGACCCAGTACTTC. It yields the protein CASSPKRGLQETQYF.

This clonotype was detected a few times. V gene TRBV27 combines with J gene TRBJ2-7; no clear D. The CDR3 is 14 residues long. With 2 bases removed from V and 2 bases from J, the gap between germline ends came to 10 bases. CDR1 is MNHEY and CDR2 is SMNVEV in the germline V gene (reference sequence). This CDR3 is CASSLISRAYEQYF. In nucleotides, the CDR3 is TGTGCCAGCAGTTTAATTTCGAGAGCCTACGAGCAGTACTTC.

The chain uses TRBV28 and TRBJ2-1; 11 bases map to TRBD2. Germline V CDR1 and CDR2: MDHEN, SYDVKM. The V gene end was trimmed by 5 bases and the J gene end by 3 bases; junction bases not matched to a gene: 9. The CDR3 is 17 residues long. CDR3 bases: TGTGCCAGCAGTCCATTTAGCGGGAGGGGACGCTACAATGAGCAGTTCTTC. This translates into CASSPFSGRGRYNEQFF.

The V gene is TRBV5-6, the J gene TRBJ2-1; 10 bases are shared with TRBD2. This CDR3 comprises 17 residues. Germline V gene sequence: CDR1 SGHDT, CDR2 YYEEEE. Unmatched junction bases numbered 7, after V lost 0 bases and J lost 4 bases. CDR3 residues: CASSLASGSNRYNEQFF. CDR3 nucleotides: TGTGCCAGCAGCTTGGCTAGCGGGAGCAACCGATACAATGAGCAGTTCTTC. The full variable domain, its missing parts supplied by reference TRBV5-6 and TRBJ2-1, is DAGVTQSPTHLIKTRGQQVTLRCSPKSGHDTVSWYQQALGQGPQFIFQYYEEEERQRGNFPDRFSGHQFPNYSSELNVNALLLGDSALYLCASSLASGSNRYNEQFFGPGTRLTVL.

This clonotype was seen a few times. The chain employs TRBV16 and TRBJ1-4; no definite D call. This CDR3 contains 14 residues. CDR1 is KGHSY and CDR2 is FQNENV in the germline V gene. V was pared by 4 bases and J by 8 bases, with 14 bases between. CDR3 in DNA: TGTGCCAGCAGCCGGGGTGAGGTAAAGGAAAAACTGTTTTTT. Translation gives CASSRGEVKEKLFF. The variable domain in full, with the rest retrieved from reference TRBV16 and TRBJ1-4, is GEEVAQTPKHLVRGEGQKAKLYCAPIKGHSYVFWYQQVLKNEFKFLISFQNENVFDETGMPKERFSAKCLPNSPCSLEIQATKLEDSAVYFCASSRGEVKEKLFFGSGTQLSVL.

CDR3 bases: TGTGCCAGCAGTTCCGGTTGGGGGCTCTCTGGAAACACCATATATTTT. As protein: CASSSGWGLSGNTIYF. This chain joins TRBV6-5 and TRBJ1-3, with D perhaps TRBD1 (6 bases). CDR3 length: 16 amino acids. The V gene's germline CDR1 is MNHEY and CDR2 SVGAGI. The V and J ends lost 4 bases and 0 bases respectively, with 13 bases between them.

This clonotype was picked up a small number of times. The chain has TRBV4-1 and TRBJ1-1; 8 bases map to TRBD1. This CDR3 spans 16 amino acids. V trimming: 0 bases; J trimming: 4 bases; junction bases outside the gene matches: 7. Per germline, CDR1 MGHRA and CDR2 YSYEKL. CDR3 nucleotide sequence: TGCGCCAGCAGCCAAGAGGAACAGGGGGTAAGCACTGAAGCTTTCTTT. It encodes CASSQEEQGVSTEAFF.

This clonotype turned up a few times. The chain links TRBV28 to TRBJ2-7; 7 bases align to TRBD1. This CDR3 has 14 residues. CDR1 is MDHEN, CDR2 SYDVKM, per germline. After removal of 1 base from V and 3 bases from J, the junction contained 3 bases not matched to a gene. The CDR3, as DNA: TGTGCCAGCAGTTTATCCGGGACAGTCTACGAGCAGTACGTC. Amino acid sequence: CASSLSGTVYEQYV.

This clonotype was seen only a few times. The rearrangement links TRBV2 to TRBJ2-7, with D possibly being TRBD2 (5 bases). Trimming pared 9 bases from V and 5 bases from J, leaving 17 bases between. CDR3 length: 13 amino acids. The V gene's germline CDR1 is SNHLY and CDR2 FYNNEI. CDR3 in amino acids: CASQRDSLNEQYF. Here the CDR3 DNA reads TGTGCCAGTCAGAGGGATTCCCTGAACGAGCAGTACTTC.

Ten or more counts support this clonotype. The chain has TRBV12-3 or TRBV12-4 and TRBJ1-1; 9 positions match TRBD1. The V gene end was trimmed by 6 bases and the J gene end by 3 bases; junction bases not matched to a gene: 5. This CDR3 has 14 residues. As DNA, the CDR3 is TGTGCCAGCAGCCTCGGGGACAGGGACACTGAAGCTTTCTTT. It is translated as CASSLGDRDTEAFF.